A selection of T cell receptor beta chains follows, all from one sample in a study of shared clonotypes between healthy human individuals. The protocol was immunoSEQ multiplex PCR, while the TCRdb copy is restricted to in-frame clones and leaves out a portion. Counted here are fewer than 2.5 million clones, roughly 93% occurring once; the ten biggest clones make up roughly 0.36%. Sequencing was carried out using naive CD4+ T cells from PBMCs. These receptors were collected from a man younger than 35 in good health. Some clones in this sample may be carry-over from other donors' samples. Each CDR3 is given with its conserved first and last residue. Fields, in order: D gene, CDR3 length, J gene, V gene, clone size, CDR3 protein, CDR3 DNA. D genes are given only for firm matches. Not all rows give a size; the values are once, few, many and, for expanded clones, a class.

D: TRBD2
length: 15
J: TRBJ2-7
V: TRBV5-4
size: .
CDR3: CASSLRSGTFYEQYF
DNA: TGTGCCAGCAGCTTGCGGAGCGGGACTTTCTACGAGCAGTACTTC

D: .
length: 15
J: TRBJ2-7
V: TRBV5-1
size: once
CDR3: CASSLAVRGSGEQYF
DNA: TGCGCCAGCAGCTTGGCCGTCCGGGGGTCAGGCGAGCAGTACTTC

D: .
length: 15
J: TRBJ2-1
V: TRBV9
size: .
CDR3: CASSVGAGSYNEQFF
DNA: TGTGCCAGCAGCGTAGGAGCCGGCTCCTACAATGAGCAGTTCTTC

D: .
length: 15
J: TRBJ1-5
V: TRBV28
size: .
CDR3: CASSLGRKGDQPQHF
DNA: TGTGCCAGCAGTTTAGGTAGGAAAGGCGATCAGCCCCAGCATTTT

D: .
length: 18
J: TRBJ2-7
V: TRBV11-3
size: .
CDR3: CASSLDREQEVPYYEQYF
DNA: TGTGCCAGCAGCTTAGATCGGGAGCAGGAAGTCCCCTACTACGAGCAGTACTTC

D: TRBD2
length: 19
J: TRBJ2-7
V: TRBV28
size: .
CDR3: CASSFEAELGGDVSYEQYF
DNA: TGTGCCAGCAGTTTCGAGGCTGAGTTGGGAGGGGATGTATCCTACGAGCAGTACTTC

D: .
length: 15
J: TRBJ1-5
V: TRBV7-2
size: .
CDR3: CASSLGGNSNQPQHF
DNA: TGTGCCAGCAGCTTAGGAGGAAACAGCAATCAGCCCCAGCATTTT

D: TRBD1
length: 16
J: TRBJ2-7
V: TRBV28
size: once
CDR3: CASSQPGTEYSYEQYF
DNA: TGTGCCAGCAGCCAGCCCGGGACAGAATATTCCTACGAGCAGTACTTC

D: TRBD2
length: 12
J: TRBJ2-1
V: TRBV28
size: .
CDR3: CASRASGAEQFF
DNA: TGTGCCAGCAGGGCTAGCGGTGCTGAGCAGTTCTTC

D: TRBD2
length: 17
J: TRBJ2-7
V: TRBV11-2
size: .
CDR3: CASSLAPRGRLAAEQYF
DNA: TGTGCCAGCAGCTTAGCCCCCCGGGGGAGACTAGCGGCTGAGCAGTACTTC

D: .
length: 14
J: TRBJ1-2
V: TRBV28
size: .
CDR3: CASNEAARAYGYTF
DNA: TGTGCCAGCAATGAGGCCGCCCGCGCGTATGGCTACACCTTC

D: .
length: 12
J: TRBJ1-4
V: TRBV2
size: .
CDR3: CASSEFTEKLFF
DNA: TGTGCCAGCAGTGAATTCACTGAAAAACTGTTTTTT

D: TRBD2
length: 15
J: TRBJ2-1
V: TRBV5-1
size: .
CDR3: CASSTLTSRYNEQFF
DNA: TGCGCCAGCAGTACCTTGACTAGCCGCTACAATGAGCAGTTCTTC

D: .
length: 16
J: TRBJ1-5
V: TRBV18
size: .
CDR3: CASSPTGADSNQPQHF
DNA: TGTGCCAGCTCACCGACGGGGGCGGATAGCAATCAGCCCCAGCATTTT

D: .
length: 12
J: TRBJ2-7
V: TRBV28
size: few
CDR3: CATGGRRGEQYF
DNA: TGTGCCACGGGCGGCCGGCGTGGAGAGCAGTACTTC

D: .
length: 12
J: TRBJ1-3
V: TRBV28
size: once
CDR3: CASSLIGNTIYF
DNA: TGTGCCAGCAGTTTAATAGGAAACACCATATATTTT

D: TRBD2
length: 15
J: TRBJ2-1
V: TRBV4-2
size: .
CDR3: CASSQDLAGTNEQFF
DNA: TGTGCCAGCAGCCAAGATCTAGCGGGAACCAATGAGCAGTTCTTC